The 21 T cell receptor beta chains below all came from one sample that was sequenced in a study of shared clonotypes between healthy human individuals. Profiled with immunoSEQ multiplex PCR; TCRdb holds only in-frame clones, not every one. The table has 550,000 to 600,000 clones, roughly four fifths seen once; the top ten hold about 12%. The specimen was PBMCs. These receptors were obtained from a woman in her forties in good health. Some clones in this sample may be carry-over from other donors' samples.

V and J are TRBV28 and TRBJ2-3; D may be TRBD2 (6 bases). Trimming removed 4 bases from V and 6 bases from J, with 20 bases in between. The CDR3 has 16 residues. Germline V lookup: CDR1 MDHEN, CDR2 SYDVKM. Here the CDR3 DNA reads TGTGCCAGCAGTTCGGGACTCCTCTATCGAACGGATACGCAGTATTTT. This sequence encodes CASSSGLLYRTDTQYF. The full variable domain, its missing parts supplied by reference TRBV28 and TRBJ2-3, is DVKVTQSSRYLVKRTGEKVFLECVQDMDHENMFWYRQDPGLGLRLIYFSYDVKMKEKGDIPEGYSVSREKKERFSLILESASTNQTSMYLCASSSGLLYRTDTQYFGPGTRLTVL.

CDR3 sequence (DNA): TGTGCCAGCAGCTTAGGGGACAGGGATCAGCCCCAGCATTTT. It translates to CASSLGDRDQPQHF. J is TRBJ1-5 and V is TRBV13; 8 bases are a match to TRBD1. Germline lookup yields CDR1 PRHDT and CDR2 FYEKMQ (reference sequence). The CDR3 has 14 residues. The junction had 0 bases not matched to a gene; V was cut back by 0 bases and J by 5 bases.

The chain is built from TRBV6-5 and TRBJ2-1; D might be TRBD2 (6 bases). CDR3 length: 15 amino acids. The ends were cut back, 2 bases at V and 5 bases at J, with 13 bases in the middle. Germline V lookup: CDR1 MNHEY, CDR2 SVGAGI. CDR3 nucleotides: TGTGCCAGCAGTTACCGGGAGCGGTTAAACAATGAGCAGTTCTTC. Its translation is CASSYRERLNNEQFF.

This clone was seen more than once but under ten times. This chain connects TRBV19 to TRBJ2-1; a weak D match, TRBD2 (6 bases). With 5 bases removed from V and 8 bases from J, the gap between germline ends came to 16 bases. The CDR3 contains 14 residues. Germline assignment: CDR1 LNHDA and CDR2 SQIVND (reference sequence). DNA for the CDR3: TGTGCCAGTAGTTATGCGGGAATAAGGGATGAGCAGTTCTTC. Translating gives CASSYAGIRDEQFF.

The chain is built from TRBV6-1 and TRBJ2-1, with TRBD1 as a possible D gene (6 bases). Looked up from germline, CDR1 is MNHNS and CDR2 is SASEGT. The CDR3 is 14 residues long. Trimming removed 7 bases from V and 4 bases from J, with 14 bases in between. CDR3 in amino acids: CASIRTDLYNEQFF. CDR3 nucleotide sequence: TGTGCCAGCATTCGGACAGATCTATACAATGAGCAGTTCTTC.

This clone was detected only once. The chain carries TRBV30 and TRBJ1-4; D not resolved. CDR1 GTSNPN and CDR2 SVGIG come from the germline V gene (reference sequence). With 2 bases removed from V and 6 bases from J, the gap between germline ends came to 7 bases. There are 12 residues in the CDR3. The DNA of the CDR3 is TGTGCCTGGAGTCTGAGTCATGAAAAACTGTTTTTT. Translating it yields CAWSLSHEKLFF.

The chain combines TRBV10-3 with TRBJ2-1, with 8 nucleotides matching TRBD1. This CDR3 has 16 amino acids. Trimming took 0 bases from V and 6 from J; bases not matched to a gene: 7. Germline lookup yields CDR1 ENHRY and CDR2 SYGVKD. For the CDR3, the DNA is TGTGCCATCAGTGAGTCGTTTACAGGGGGTCGCAATGAGCAGTTCTTC. Translating gives CAISESFTGGRNEQFF.

V and J are TRBV18 and TRBJ2-3; 13 bases agree with TRBD2. The CDR3 spans 20 residues. The V gene's germline CDR1 is KGHSH and CDR2 LQKENI. The V gene end was trimmed by 5 bases and the J gene end by 0 bases; junction bases not matched to a gene: 14. As DNA, the CDR3 is TGTGCCAGCTCAGTGTTTATTGGACTAGCGGGAGTAGGAAGCACAGATACGCAGTATTTT. This codes for CASSVFIGLAGVGSTDTQYF.

DNA of the CDR3: TGTGCCAGCACCCGACAAGAGACCCAGTACTTC. Protein sequence: CASTRQETQYF. V is TRBV28 and J is TRBJ2-5, with D hard to call. Germline CDR1 and CDR2: MDHEN and SYDVKM. V was cut by 7 bases and J by 2 bases, with 5 bases left in between. This CDR3 has 11 residues.

In this sample, this clone turned up many times. The chain links TRBV11-1 to TRBJ2-3, with D uncertain. Germline CDR1 and CDR2: SGHAT and FQDESV (reference sequence). The length of the CDR3 is 11 residues. V shed 0 bases and J shed 8 bases, with 3 bases lying between them. CDR3 loop: CASSLAVTQYF. The DNA of the CDR3 is TGTGCCAGCAGCTTAGCTGTTACGCAGTATTTT.

The chain couples TRBV5-1 to TRBJ2-7, with D perhaps matching TRBD1 or TRBD2 (6 bases each). CDR1 is SGHRS, CDR2 YFSETQ, per germline. V was cut by 3 bases and J by 0 bases, with 16 bases left in between. The CDR3 has 16 residues. The CDR3 DNA is TGCGCCAGCAGCTCGCGGGACACCGCTTACTCCTACGAGCAGTACTTC. Its translation: CASSSRDTAYSYEQYF.

A few counts support this clone. The rearrangement links TRBV2 to TRBJ1-5; no definite D call. Germline V gene sequence: CDR1 SNHLY, CDR2 FYNNEI. V lost 0 bases and J lost 11, with 8 bases in between. The length of the CDR3 is 12 residues. The CDR3 reads CASSEAMWAQHF. In DNA form, the CDR3 reads TGTGCCAGCAGTGAAGCTATGTGGGCCCAGCATTTT.

Of note for this clone: Other DNA sequences in the sample encode the same CDR3. This rearrangement joins TRBV30 to TRBJ2-5; D unresolved. The CDR3 totals 11 residues. Trimming left V 2 bases short and J 4 bases short, with 5 bases between. Germline loops: CDR1 GTSNPN, CDR2 SVGIG (reference sequence). CDR3 protein: CAWSLGETQYF. In DNA form, the CDR3 reads TGTGCCTGGAGTCTTGGAGAGACCCAGTACTTC.

This clone has just a few counts. The chain is built from TRBV5-1 and TRBJ2-5; 7 bases match TRBD1. The end of the DNA aligns better with TRBJ2-7, so the J call may be wrong. The CDR3 totals 14 residues. Germline V lookup: CDR1 SGHRS, CDR2 YFSETQ. CDR3 coding DNA: TGCGCCAGCAGCTGGGACAGCCGTTCCTACGAGCAGTACTTC. Amino acids: CASSWDSRSYEQYF.

The gene calls are TRBV2 and TRBJ2-3; tentatively, D is TRBD1 (6 bases). This CDR3 is built from 14 residues. V was shortened by 6 bases and J by 3 bases, with 13 bases between the two germline ends. Germline CDR1 reads SNHLY; CDR2 reads FYNNEI. In DNA, the CDR3 is TGTGCCAGCAGAGAACAGGGTGGAACAGATACGCAGTATTTT. Translation: CASREQGGTDTQYF.

The chain joins TRBV28 to TRBJ2-3; TRBD2 is a possible D gene (6 bases). Germline values: CDR1 MDHEN, CDR2 SYDVKM. With 6 bases removed from V and 2 bases from J, the gap between germline ends came to 15 bases. The CDR3 contains 15 residues. CDR3 sequence: CASRSPGLNTDTQYF. The CDR3 nucleotides are TGTGCCAGCAGATCACCGGGACTTAACACAGATACGCAGTATTTT.

The V call is TRBV28, the J call TRBJ1-2; D ambiguous. Trimming pared 8 bases from V and 5 bases from J, leaving 15 bases between. CDR1 and CDR2 (germline): MDHEN, SYDVKM. This CDR3 contains 13 residues. This chain's CDR3 is CASRSPPPYGYTF. CDR3 DNA: TGTGCCAGCCGTAGCCCCCCCCCTTATGGCTACACCTTC.

This clone was recorded once. The rearrangement uses TRBV2 and TRBJ1-5, with D tentatively TRBD1 (6 bases). Germline CDR1 SNHLY, CDR2 FYNNEI. Trimming pared 6 bases from V and 5 bases from J, leaving 17 bases between. This CDR3 is 15 amino acids long. The CDR3 here is CASRHGTGGHQPQHF. CDR3 bases: TGTGCCAGCAGGCACGGGACGGGGGGGCATCAGCCCCAGCATTTT.

The chain carries TRBV4-3 and TRBJ2-4, with D perhaps TRBD2 (6 bases). The CDR3 is 15 amino acids. The V end was cut by 3 bases, the J end by 0 bases, with 9 bases between. In germline, CDR1 is LGHNA, CDR2 YSLEER. CDR3 nucleotides: TGCGCCAGCAGCCAGGAAGCGGGAGCCAAAAACATTCAGTACTTC. Translated: CASSQEAGAKNIQYF.

V is TRBV6-5 and J is TRBJ1-1; D not resolved. Trimming pared 4 bases from V and 5 bases from J, leaving 8 bases between. In germline, CDR1 is MNHEY, CDR2 SVGAGI. The CDR3 has 12 amino acids. The CDR3 region is CASSFRGTEAFF. CDR3 nucleotide sequence: TGTGCCAGCAGTTTCCGAGGAACTGAAGCTTTCTTT.

The rearrangement links TRBV10-3 to TRBJ1-3, with 11 positions matching TRBD1. Germline CDR1 reads ENHRY; CDR2 reads SYGVKD. The CDR3 has 18 amino acids. The V gene end was trimmed by 1 base and the J gene end by 3 bases; junction bases not matched to a gene: 8. The DNA for the CDR3 is TGTGCCATCAGTGAGTTCTCCCCGGGACAGGGGGTTGGAAACACCATATATTTT. It codes for CAISEFSPGQGVGNTIYF.